One sample yielded the 25 T cell receptor beta chains listed below, sequenced in a study of neurological immune-mediated disorders. TCRdb re-derived calls from the 5' RACE reads in MiXCR, one entry per CDR3 protein. Among 60,000 to 85,000 distinct CDR3 sequences, about 5.5% were seen once, and the ten largest hold roughly 2.4%. Sequenced material: PBMCs. These receptors were obtained from a woman in her twenties or thirties with multiple sclerosis.

This clonotype was recorded many times. The chain combines TRBV12-3 or TRBV12-4 with TRBJ1-1; D unclear. The CDR3 is made up of 14 amino acids. V was shortened by 8 bases and J by 1 base, with 14 bases between the two germline ends. In nucleotides, the CDR3 is TGTGCCAGCTGGGCAGCCGTCGAGAACACTGAAGCTTTCTTT. Protein sequence: CASWAAVENTEAFF.

In its sample, this clonotype was seen many times. This chain joins TRBV6-5 and TRBJ2-7; unclear D gene. CDR3 length equals 15 residues. V lost 4 bases and J 6 bases, leaving 19 bases between the germline ends. Germline-derived CDR1 and CDR2 are MNHEY and SVGAGI. The CDR3: CASSSPLLSGAEQYF. The CDR3 nucleotides read TGTGCCAGCAGTTCACCCCTCCTATCGGGCGCCGAGCAGTACTTC.

This clonotype was counted at least ten times. This sequence joins TRBV30 and TRBJ2-5; TRBD2 agrees at 8 bases. V lost 3 bases to trimming and J lost 4 bases; unmatched junction nucleotides: 7. Germline V gene lookup returns CDR1 GTSNPN and CDR2 SVGIG (reference sequence). The CDR3 runs to 14 residues. The CDR3 sequence is CAWSRAGGRETQYF. The DNA for the CDR3 is TGTGCCTGGAGCCGCGCGGGGGGCCGAGAGACCCAGTACTTC. Using reference TRBV30 and TRBJ2-5 for the parts outside the CDR3, the full variable domain is SQTIHQWPATLVQPVGSPLSLECTVEGTSNPNLYWYRQAAGRGLQLLFYSVGIGQISSEVPQNLSASRPQDRQFILSSKKLLLSDSGFYLCAWSRAGGRETQYFGPGTRLLVL.

This clonotype appeared many times. The CDR3 DNA follows: TGTGCCAGCAGTTCCCCCAGGGGCCGGGAGCTGTTTTTT. Translation gives CASSSPRGRELFF. The V and J genes are TRBV6-5 and TRBJ2-2, with TRBD1 as a possible D gene (6 bases). The germline V gene encodes CDR1 MNHEY and CDR2 SVGAGI. This CDR3 contains 13 residues. Trimming pared 4 bases from V and 9 bases from J, leaving 12 bases between.

This clonotype was recorded at least ten times. J is TRBJ2-5 and V is TRBV6-1; 9 bases line up with TRBD2. This CDR3 spans 17 amino acids. V lost 1 base and J lost 5; bases outside the gene matches: 11. The germline V gene has CDR1 MNHNS and CDR2 SASEGT. CDR3 DNA sequence: TGTGCCAGCAGTGAAGGTAGCGGGGGAGCGCGGGGGGAGACCCAGTACTTC. This gives the protein CASSEGSGGARGETQYF.

This clonotype was counted ten times or more. The V call is TRBV5-1, the J call TRBJ2-2; the D gene is possibly TRBD2 (5 bases). The CDR3 consists of 15 residues. Trimming pared 0 bases from V and 2 bases from J, leaving 8 bases between. Germline CDR1 SGHRS, CDR2 YFSETQ. CDR3 in DNA: TGCGCCAGCAGCTTGGCGAGGGAAAACACCGGGGAGCTGTTTTTT. This sequence encodes CASSLARENTGELFF.

The table lists this clonotype with many counts. The CDR3 loop reads CASSLVGRNEQFF. CDR3 DNA sequence: TGCGCCAGCAGCTTGGTCGGGCGTAATGAGCAGTTCTTC. J is TRBJ2-1 and V is TRBV5-1; D gene unclear. The germline V gene encodes CDR1 SGHRS and CDR2 YFSETQ. CDR3 size: 13 residues. Trimming pared 0 bases from V and 7 bases from J, leaving 8 bases between. Full variable domain (remainder filled in from reference TRBV5-1 and TRBJ2-1): KAGVTQTPRYLIKTRGQQVTLSCSPISGHRSVSWYQQTPGQGLQFLFEYFSETQRNKGNFPGRFSGRQFSNSRSEMNVSTLELGDSALYLCASSLVGRNEQFFGPGTRLTVL.

This clonotype was observed at least ten times. The CDR3 nucleotides are TGTGCCAGCAGCTCAGGGCCTAGCGGGAGGCCTCTCTACAATGAGCAGTTCTTC. Translation: CASSSGPSGRPLYNEQFF. The chain links TRBV7-8 to TRBJ2-1; TRBD2 aligns across 11 bases. There are 18 residues in the CDR3. J lost 3 bases, V lost 4 bases, and 11 bases had no gene match. Germline V gene lookup returns CDR1 SGHVS and CDR2 FQNEAQ.

This clonotype was observed many times. V gene TRBV20-1 combines with J gene TRBJ2-2, with 8 bases fitting TRBD2. The germline CDR1 and CDR2 sequences are DFQATT and SNEGSKA (reference sequence). Unmatched junction bases numbered 6, after V lost 3 bases and J lost 6 bases. This CDR3 has 14 residues. The CDR3 loop is CSARAGGAPGELFF. The CDR3 DNA reads TGCAGTGCTAGGGCCGGGGGGGCCCCCGGGGAGCTGTTTTTT.

The chain joins TRBV5-1 to TRBJ2-3; TRBD1 might be the D (6 bases). Germline loops: CDR1 SGHRS, CDR2 YFSETQ. V was shortened by 3 bases and J by 5 bases, with 13 bases between the two germline ends. The CDR3 length is 14 residues. The CDR3: CASSSLPQGDTQYF. CDR3 in DNA: TGCGCCAGCAGCTCACTACCACAGGGAGATACGCAGTATTTT.

This clonotype showed up many times. The V call is TRBV6-5, the J call TRBJ1-6; D call uncertain. The CDR3 has 12 residues. The germline V and J ends were trimmed by 8 bases and 2 bases, with 4 bases remaining between them. CDR1 and CDR2 (germline): MNHEY, SVGAGI. CDR3: CASDTYNSPLHF. CDR3 nucleotide sequence: TGTGCCAGCGATACCTATAATTCACCCCTCCACTTT.

This clonotype was detected many times. V is TRBV29-1 and J is TRBJ2-1, with D perhaps matching TRBD2 (6 bases). This CDR3 region has 14 residues. Germline V gives CDR1 SQVTM, CDR2 ANQGSEA. V was trimmed by 2 bases and J by 0 bases, leaving 8 bases between them. The CDR3 sequence: CSVEWGVSYNEQFF. In nucleotides, the CDR3 is TGCAGCGTTGAATGGGGGGTCTCCTACAATGAGCAGTTCTTC.

Turning to this clonotype: This could be a read error, since a much larger clone is one nucleotide away. The chain links TRBV24-1 to TRBJ2-7; tentatively, D is TRBD2 (5 bases). Trimming stripped 0 bases from V and 2 bases from J, with 19 bases between. Germline V gene lookup returns CDR1 KGHDR and CDR2 SFDVKD. The CDR3 loop spans 18 amino acids. CDR3 region: CATSDLFCQVRRTYEQYF. CDR3 DNA: TGTGCCACCAGTGATTTGTTCTGCCAGGTCAGGAGGACCTACGAGCAGTACTTC.

The table lists this clonotype with many counts. The V call is TRBV12-3 or TRBV12-4, the J call TRBJ1-1; TRBD1 matches at 7 bases. The CDR3 sequence is 16 residues long. Trimming at V came to 7 bases and at J to 1 base, leaving 12 bases not matched to a gene. The CDR3 region has the DNA TGTGCCAGCACCTCCTTGTCGGGACAGAGGAACACTGAAGCTTTCTTT. As protein: CASTSLSGQRNTEAFF.

This clonotype was seen more than once but under ten times. The chain has TRBV20-1 and TRBJ1-3; D is uncertain. CDR3 length: 13 residues. V was trimmed by 6 bases and J by 4 bases, leaving 13 bases between them. Germline-derived CDR1 and CDR2 are DFQATT and SNEGSKA (reference sequence). The CDR3 reads CSAAGVAGNTIYF. In DNA, the CDR3 is TGCAGTGCCGCCGGGGTCGCGGGAAACACCATATATTTT.

This clonotype came up many times. The chain uses TRBV5-1 and TRBJ1-1; D perhaps matches TRBD1 (5 bases). V was cut by 4 bases and J by 3 bases, with 13 bases left in between. The CDR3 is made up of 14 amino acids. Germline CDR1 SGHRS, CDR2 YFSETQ. The CDR3 nucleotides read TGCGCCAGCAGCAAGACAGTGGGAGACACTGAAGCTTTCTTT. It yields the protein CASSKTVGDTEAFF.

This clonotype was recorded at least ten times. The CDR3 spells CASSQGSSQDHGGYTF. CDR3 in DNA: TGTGCCAGCAGCCAAGGATCGTCGCAGGACCATGGTGGCTACACCTTC. The chain employs TRBV3-1 and TRBJ1-2; no clear D gene. V lost 1 base and J 7 bases, leaving 19 bases between the germline ends. CDR1 is LGHDT, CDR2 YNNKEL, per germline (reference sequence). CDR3 length: 16 residues.

The CDR3 is CASSQGVLQANNQPQHF. CDR3 sequence (DNA): TGCGCCAGCAGCCAAGGGGTGTTACAGGCGAACAATCAGCCCCAGCATTTT. The gene calls are TRBV4-1 and TRBJ1-5, with a tentative D call TRBD1 (5 bases). This CDR3 region has 17 residues. V lost 1 base and J lost 3, with 16 bases in between. Looked up from germline, CDR1 is MGHRA and CDR2 is YSYEKL.

This clonotype was counted many times. This rearrangement joins TRBV5-1 to TRBJ2-4; 9 nucleotides agree with TRBD1. The length of the CDR3 is 16 residues. V dropped 4 bases and J dropped 0; count of bases not matched to a gene: 5. Germline-derived CDR1 and CDR2 are SGHRS and YFSETQ. The CDR3 loop reads CASSTTGGPAKNIQYF. DNA of the CDR3: TGCGCCAGCAGCACTACAGGGGGCCCAGCCAAAAACATTCAGTACTTC. Using reference TRBV5-1 and TRBJ2-4 for the parts outside the CDR3, the full variable domain is KAGVTQTPRYLIKTRGQQVTLSCSPISGHRSVSWYQQTPGQGLQFLFEYFSETQRNKGNFPGRFSGRQFSNSRSEMNVSTLELGDSALYLCASSTTGGPAKNIQYFGAGTRLSVL.

The rearrangement links TRBV10-2 to TRBJ2-7, with 10 bases aligning to TRBD2. J gave up 6 bases and V 6 bases, and 5 bases lay outside the gene matches. CDR1 and CDR2 from the germline V gene are WSHSY and SAAADI. The CDR3 spans 13 residues. The CDR3 sequence is CASRLAGGSEQYV. In DNA, the CDR3 is TGCGCCAGCAGGTTAGCGGGGGGAAGCGAGCAGTACGTC.

This clonotype was found many times. This chain links TRBV10-3 with TRBJ2-1, with 10 bases aligning to TRBD2. The ends lost 6 bases at V and 7 bases at J; junction bases unmatched: 3. The CDR3 totals 13 residues. Germline V lookup: CDR1 ENHRY, CDR2 SYGVKD. The CDR3 coding sequence is TGTGCCATCAGCCAGCGGGGGGGAAATGAGCAGTTCTTC. This encodes CAISQRGGNEQFF.

This clonotype was counted many times. The J gene is TRBJ1-2, the V gene TRBV12-3 or TRBV12-4; weak D call: TRBD1 (5 bases). The V end lost 2 bases, the J end lost 8 bases, and 15 bases lay between the germline ends. This CDR3 region has 14 residues. CDR3 residues: CASSLLGAGGGYTF. In nucleotides, the CDR3 is TGTGCCAGCAGTTTACTAGGGGCCGGGGGGGGCTACACCTTC.

This clonotype was seen a few times. The J gene is TRBJ2-1, the V gene TRBV19; no definite D call. From germline, CDR1 is LNHDA and CDR2 SQIVND (reference sequence). The CDR3 has 11 residues. V lost 2 bases to trimming and J lost 4 bases, with 0 bases between them. The CDR3 loop is CASSIYNEQFF. The DNA for the CDR3 is TGTGCCAGTAGTATATACAATGAGCAGTTCTTC. Full variable domain (outside the CDR3, taken from reference TRBV19 and TRBJ2-1): DGGITQSPKYLFRKEGQNVTLSCEQNLNHDAMYWYRQDPGQGLRLIYYSQIVNDFQKGDIAEGYSVSREKKESFPLTVTSAQKNPTAFYLCASSIYNEQFFGPGTRLTVL.

At least ten counts were recorded for this clonotype. The rearrangement joins TRBV18 to TRBJ2-7, with 8 nucleotides matching TRBD1. V was pared by 3 bases and J by 7 bases, with 8 bases of the junction left unmatched. Germline V CDR1 and CDR2: KGHSH, LQKENI. The CDR3 has 14 amino acids. The CDR3 bases are TGTGCCAGCTCACCGCAGGGGGCCCCGCGTGAGCAGTACTTC. Protein: CASSPQGAPREQYF.

This clonotype has ten or more counts. The chain recombines TRBV7-2 with TRBJ2-2, with D perhaps TRBD1 (5 bases). V was pared by 5 bases and J by 6 bases, with 13 bases between. The CDR3 consists of 14 residues. Germline lookup yields CDR1 SGHTA and CDR2 FQGNSA. The CDR3 nucleotides read TGTGCCAGCAGCATGACAGTTAACGCCGGGGAGCTGTTTTTT. This translates into CASSMTVNAGELFF.